Shown below are 28 T cell receptor beta chains from a single sample sequenced in a study of identical twins. TCRdb re-analysed the 5' RACE reads in MiXCR, keeping a single row per CDR3 protein. The data hold 540,000 or so distinct CDR3 sequences, with approximately 20% observed a single time. The same data also went into a second study, on yellow fever vaccine responses in identical twins.

The sequenced material came from CD4+ T cells sorted from blood. Source of these receptors: a woman between 18 and 29 years old in good health.

This clonotype has more than one count but fewer than ten. The chain is built from TRBV20-1 and TRBJ2-1; D gene ambiguous. Trimming cost V 7 bases and J 2 bases, with 15 bases left between them. The CDR3 length is 14 residues. Germline V gene lookup returns CDR1 DFQATT and CDR2 SNEGSKA (reference sequence). The CDR3 reads CSGWGGSTYNEQFF. The CDR3 nucleotides read TGCAGTGGATGGGGTGGCTCGACCTACAATGAGCAGTTCTTC.

This clonotype was counted a single time. One junction end does not reproduce the germline sequence, and a read error may be involved. The chain joins TRBV28 to TRBJ2-3; TRBD1 matches at 7 bases. This CDR3 has 16 amino acids. Germline CDR1 reads MDHEN; CDR2 reads SYDVKM. CDR3 coding DNA: TGTGCCAGCAGTTTGACAGGGAGACTGGGCACAGATAGGCAGTATTTT. Translated, it gives CASSLTGRLGTDRQYF.

This clonotype was recorded many times. The CDR3 spells CASRRTQGSYNEQFF. CDR3 DNA sequence: TGTGCCTCCAGACGCACGCAGGGTTCCTACAATGAGCAGTTCTTC. The V and J genes are TRBV12-3 or TRBV12-4 and TRBJ2-1; D is possibly TRBD1 (5 bases). V was trimmed by 11 bases and J by 1 base, leaving 18 bases between them. This CDR3 is 15 amino acids long.

The V gene is TRBV10-3, the J gene TRBJ2-5; D is possibly TRBD1 (6 bases). The V gene lost 4 bases and the J gene lost 5 bases, with 14 bases spanning the gap. CDR1 ENHRY and CDR2 SYGVKD come from the germline V gene. This CDR3 has 14 residues. CDR3 region: CAISAVTGRETQYF. DNA for the CDR3: TGTGCCATCAGTGCAGTGACAGGAAGGGAGACCCAGTACTTC.

The gene calls are TRBV5-1 and TRBJ2-7; 9 nucleotides line up with TRBD1. CDR3 length: 16 amino acids. Germline V gene lookup returns CDR1 SGHRS and CDR2 YFSETQ. Trimming at V came to 5 bases and at J to 3 bases, leaving 12 bases not matched to a gene. The CDR3 sequence is CASREGTGTGFYEQYF. DNA for the CDR3: TGCGCCAGCAGAGAGGGTACGGGGACAGGGTTCTACGAGCAGTACTTC.

The rearrangement uses TRBV5-4 and TRBJ2-7, with D unresolved. CDR1 is SGHNT, CDR2 YYREEE, per germline (reference sequence). Trimming took off 4 bases at V and 3 bases at J, with 11 bases between the two ends. The CDR3 covers 13 residues. The CDR3 loop reads CASSGDPVYEQYF. DNA of the CDR3: TGTGCCAGCAGCGGGGATCCCGTCTACGAGCAGTACTTC.

This clonotype was seen a handful of times. The V call is TRBV29-1, the J call TRBJ2-2; 9 bases agree with TRBD1. V was clipped by 7 bases and J by 5 bases; unmatched bases: 8. The CDR3 has 14 residues. CDR1 and CDR2 from the germline V gene are SQVTM and ANQGSEA. CDR3 protein: CSARKQGATGELFF. The CDR3 bases are TGCAGCGCTCGTAAACAGGGGGCAACCGGGGAGCTGTTTTTT.

The V and J genes are TRBV18 and TRBJ2-1; D is perhaps TRBD1 (6 bases). CDR3 length: 17 residues. V lost 3 bases to trimming and J lost 9 bases, with 24 bases between them. CDR1 is KGHSH, CDR2 LQKENI, per germline. CDR3 DNA sequence: TGTGCCAGCTCACCCCCCCAGGGGTCCTTACCTCAAGGTGAGCAGTTCTTC. Translating it yields CASSPPQGSLPQGEQFF.

This clonotype was seen a handful of times. The DNA for the CDR3 is TGCGCCAGCAGCCAAGGAAATAGCGGTGGGAGGAACGAGCAGTACTTC. Protein sequence: CASSQGNSGGRNEQYF. The gene calls are TRBV5-1 and TRBJ2-7, with a weak D call TRBD2 (6 bases). Germline assignment: CDR1 SGHRS and CDR2 YFSETQ. V lost 4 bases and J lost 5, with 22 bases in between. The CDR3 loop spans 16 amino acids.

The chain links TRBV20-1 to TRBJ2-5, with 8 nucleotides matching TRBD1. CDR1 is DFQATT and CDR2 is SNEGSKA in the germline V gene (reference sequence). This CDR3 is 15 amino acids long. Germline trimming cut 0 bases from V and 1 base from J; bases unmatched to any gene: 4. The CDR3 reads CSARDGDRPQETQYF. CDR3 nucleotide sequence: TGCAGTGCTAGAGATGGGGACAGGCCCCAAGAGACCCAGTACTTC.

This chain uses TRBV7-2 with TRBJ2-5; 10 bases agree with TRBD1. This CDR3 spans 14 amino acids. V lost 5 bases to trimming and J lost 4 bases; unmatched junction nucleotides: 4. The germline gives CDR1 SGHTA, CDR2 FQGNSA. CDR3 in amino acids: CASSDRGHRETQYF. CDR3 coding DNA: TGTGCCAGCAGCGACAGGGGGCATAGAGAGACCCAGTACTTC.

In its sample, this clonotype was seen a few times. This chain uses TRBV2 with TRBJ2-5, with TRBD1 matching over 7 bases. Germline assignment: CDR1 SNHLY and CDR2 FYNNEI. The V gene end was trimmed by 0 bases and the J gene end by 13 bases; junction bases not matched to a gene: 14. This CDR3 region has 15 residues. The CDR3 loop reads CASSEALRDRDRLYF. The CDR3 bases are TGTGCCAGCAGTGAAGCGCTCCGCGACAGGGACCGCCTGTACTTC.

The chain is built from TRBV11-2 and TRBJ2-7; TRBD1 aligns across 7 bases. The V segment lost 4 bases and the J segment 3 bases; nucleotides outside the gene matches: 0. Germline V gene data show CDR1 as SGHAT and CDR2 as FQNNGV. The CDR3 has 12 amino acids. CDR3 protein: CASSSGGYEQYV. The DNA of the CDR3 is TGTGCCAGCAGCTCAGGGGGCTACGAGCAGTACGTC.

The J gene is TRBJ1-1, the V gene TRBV15, with a weak D call TRBD1 (5 bases). Germline V CDR1 and CDR2: LNHNV, YYDKDF (reference sequence). This CDR3 spans 14 amino acids. With 6 bases removed from V and 6 bases from J, the gap between germline ends came to 17 bases. The CDR3 protein is CATRTGTAGAEAFF. DNA for the CDR3: TGTGCCACCAGGACCGGGACCGCGGGCGCTGAAGCTTTCTTT.

V and J are TRBV2 and TRBJ2-7; no reliable D call. CDR3 size: 16 residues. CDR1 SNHLY and CDR2 FYNNEI come from the germline V gene. Deletions cut 1 base from V and 1 base from J, with 14 bases between. Here the CDR3 DNA reads TGTGCCAGCAGTGAAGGGCCTATGCGAAATTCCTACGAGCAGTACGTC. Protein product: CASSEGPMRNSYEQYV.

The chain employs TRBV7-8 and TRBJ2-2; TRBD2 aligns across 13 bases. Germline trimming cut 5 bases from V and 5 bases from J; bases unmatched to any gene: 8. CDR3 size: 17 residues. Germline V gene lookup returns CDR1 SGHVS and CDR2 FQNEAQ. CDR3 nucleotide sequence: TGTGCCAGCAGCCAGCCGGGACTAGCGGGACGAACCGGGGAGCTGTTTTTT. Translated: CASSQPGLAGRTGELFF. Filled out from reference TRBV7-8 and TRBJ2-2, the complete variable domain reads GAGVSQSPRYKVAKRGQDVALRCDPISGHVSLFWYQQALGQGPEFLTYFQNEAQLDKSGLPSDRFFAERPEGSVSTLKIQRTQQEDSAVYLCASSQPGLAGRTGELFFGEGSRLTVL.

This clonotype appeared many times. The chain combines TRBV7-9 with TRBJ2-7; no firm D call. Germline lookup yields CDR1 SEHNR and CDR2 FQNEAQ (reference sequence). This CDR3 comprises 11 residues. Between the trimmed V and J ends, which lost 5 bases and 0 bases, there was a span of 2 bases. CDR3 protein: CASSLSYEQYF. DNA of the CDR3: TGTGCCAGCAGCCTCTCCTACGAGCAGTACTTC.

The CDR3, as DNA: TGTGCCAGCAGTTTAGCCAGGGGGAGGGCCTCCTACGAGCAGTACTTC. Its protein is CASSLARGRASYEQYF. The V and J genes are TRBV12-3 or TRBV12-4 and TRBJ2-7; either TRBD1 or TRBD2 may supply D (7 bases each). Trimming removed 0 bases at V and 0 bases at J, with 12 bases between. This CDR3 has 16 amino acids.

The V and J genes are TRBV2 and TRBJ2-3; the D is unclear. The CDR3 runs to 13 residues. V shed 6 bases and J shed 8 bases, with 15 bases lying between them. The germline V gene has CDR1 SNHLY and CDR2 FYNNEI. CDR3 coding DNA: TGTGCCAGCAGCCAAGGAATAGGTGGTACGCAGTATTTT. Encoded protein: CASSQGIGGTQYF.

The V call is TRBV5-1, the J call TRBJ2-3, with 7 bases aligning to TRBD1. The CDR3 runs to 14 residues. CDR1 is SGHRS, CDR2 YFSETQ, per germline. With 7 bases clipped from V and 0 bases from J, the junction kept 5 bases outside the gene matches. The CDR3 is CASSGGTSTDTQYF. The DNA of the CDR3 is TGCGCCAGCTCAGGGGGTACCAGCACAGATACGCAGTATTTT.

The rearrangement joins TRBV2 to TRBJ2-7; TRBD1 might be the D (6 bases). CDR3 length: 13 amino acids. From germline, CDR1 is SNHLY and CDR2 FYNNEI. Trimming took off 6 bases at V and 7 bases at J, with 16 bases between the two ends. CDR3 residues: CASSPRGLWEQYF. The CDR3 region has the DNA TGTGCCAGCAGCCCCAGGGGCTTGTGGGAGCAGTACTTC. Together with reference TRBV2 and TRBJ2-7, the CDR3 gives the full variable domain: EPEVTQTPSHQVTQMGQEVILRCVPISNHLYFYWYRQILGQKVEFLVSFYNNEISEKSEIFDDQFSVERPDGSNFTLKIRSTKLEDSAMYFCASSPRGLWEQYFGPGTRLTVT.

This clonotype was counted between two and nine times. The chain carries TRBV20-1 and TRBJ2-3; the D gene could be TRBD1 or TRBD2 (5 bases each). There are 15 residues in the CDR3. Germline V gene data show CDR1 as DFQATT and CDR2 as SNEGSKA (reference sequence). Trimming took off 7 bases at V and 0 bases at J, with 17 bases between the two ends. The CDR3 sequence: CSVSTGTASTDTQYF. The CDR3 coding sequence is TGCAGTGTCTCAACCGGGACGGCTAGCACAGATACGCAGTATTTT.

This clonotype was counted a few times. The rearrangement links TRBV6-6 to TRBJ1-1; D remains unclear. Germline assignment: CDR1 MNHNY and CDR2 SVGAGI (reference sequence). The CDR3 spans 13 residues. Trimming stripped 5 bases from V and 5 bases from J, with 12 bases between. CDR3 bases: TGTGCCAGCAGTCCTCGGGTGCTAACTGAAGCTTTCTTT. Its protein product is CASSPRVLTEAFF.

This clonotype occurred many times. The chain employs TRBV6-1 and TRBJ2-5, with D possibly being TRBD2 (5 bases). The CDR3 runs to 14 residues. Germline CDR1 and CDR2: MNHNS and SASEGT. The V end was cut by 8 bases, the J end by 4 bases, with 17 bases between. CDR3 sequence reads: CASARGSVRETQYF. CDR3 nucleotide sequence: TGTGCCAGCGCCCGGGGATCGGTTAGAGAGACCCAGTACTTC.

Comment on this clonotype: This sequence may be a read error, since a much larger clone differs from it by one base. This rearrangement joins TRBV6-1 to TRBJ2-7; D gene uncertain. The CDR3 has 15 amino acids. Germline values: CDR1 MNHNS, CDR2 SASEGT. Trimming took off 6 bases at V and 3 bases at J, with 18 bases between the two ends. CDR3 residues: CASRDRQVLFYEQYF. The CDR3 DNA is TGTGCCAGCAGGGACCGCCAAGTTCTATTCTACGAGCAGTACTTC.

The rearrangement links TRBV19 to TRBJ2-2, with 9 bases identical to TRBD2. The V gene's germline CDR1 is LNHDA and CDR2 SQIVND (reference sequence). Trimming removed 10 bases from V and 4 bases from J; junction bases left unmatched: 10. There are 15 residues in the CDR3. The CDR3 region has the DNA TGTGCCACCGCAGGCGGGAGGGCCCCCACCGGGGAGCTGTTTTTT. This codes for CATAGGRAPTGELFF.

The chain is built from TRBV4-1 and TRBJ2-1; 8 bases are shared with TRBD2. The CDR3 extends over 15 amino acids. Losses at the gene ends were 6 bases for V and 7 bases for J; bases not matched to a gene: 11. Germline CDR1 is MGHRA and CDR2 is YSYEKL. The CDR3 loop reads CASSPGLAVENEQFF. The CDR3 bases are TGCGCCAGCAGTCCCGGACTAGCTGTGGAAAATGAGCAGTTCTTC.

The rearrangement links TRBV12-3 or TRBV12-4 to TRBJ2-3; D is uncertain. Trimming cost V 3 bases and J 2 bases, with 9 bases left between them. The CDR3 runs 14 residues. CDR3: CASSFESLTDTQYF. The CDR3 DNA sequence: TGTGCCAGCAGTTTTGAGTCACTCACAGATACGCAGTATTTT.